This TCR beta chain was sequenced in a study of blood T cell repertoires in COVID-19. Whole-study context: Donors in the United States, Italy and Spain gave samples during acute or convalescent COVID-19. T cells, B-cell-depleted T cells, or PBMCs provided the cDNA or gDNA that served as material.

The CDR3 runs to 12 residues. V trimming: 4 bases; J trimming: 5 bases; junction bases outside the gene matches: 3. Germline V CDR1 and CDR2: SGHNT, YYREEE (reference sequence). Here immunoSEQ multiplex PCR was the method, and the copy in TCRdb shows in-frame clones only, minus some. The sample has about 90,000 clones, 80% to 85% seen once. Sequencing was done on a sample of peripheral blood. The rearrangement uses TRBV5-4 and TRBJ2-7, with TRBD1 matching 7 bases. The TCR comes from a man in his 60s with acute or convalescent COVID-19. This chain's CDR3 is CASSPTGNEQYF. The DNA of the CDR3 is TGTGCCAGCAGCCCGACAGGGAACGAGCAGTACTTC.